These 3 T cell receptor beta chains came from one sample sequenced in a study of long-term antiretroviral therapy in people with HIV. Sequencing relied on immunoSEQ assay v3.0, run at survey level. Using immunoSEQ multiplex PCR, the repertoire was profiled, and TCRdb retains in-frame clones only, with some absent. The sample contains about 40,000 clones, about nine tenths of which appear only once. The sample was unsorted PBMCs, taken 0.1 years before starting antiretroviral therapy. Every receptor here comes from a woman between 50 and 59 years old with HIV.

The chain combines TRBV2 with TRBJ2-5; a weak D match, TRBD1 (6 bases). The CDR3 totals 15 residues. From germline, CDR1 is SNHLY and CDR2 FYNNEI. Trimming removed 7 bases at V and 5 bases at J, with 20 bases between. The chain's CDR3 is CASTPQGAQGETQYF. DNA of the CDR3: TGTGCCAGCACTCCCCAAGGGGCCCAGGGGGAGACCCAGTACTTC.

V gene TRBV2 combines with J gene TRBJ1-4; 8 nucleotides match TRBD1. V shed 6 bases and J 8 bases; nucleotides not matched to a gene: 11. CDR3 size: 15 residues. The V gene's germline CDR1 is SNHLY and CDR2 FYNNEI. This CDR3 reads CASSYRTGRGEKLFF. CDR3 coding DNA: TGTGCCAGCAGCTATAGGACAGGGAGGGGGGAAAAACTGTTTTTT.

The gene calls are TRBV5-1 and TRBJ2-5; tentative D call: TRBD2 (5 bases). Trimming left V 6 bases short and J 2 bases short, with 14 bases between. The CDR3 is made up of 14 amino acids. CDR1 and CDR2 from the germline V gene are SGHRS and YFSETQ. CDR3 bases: TGCGCCAGCACACCGGGGTCGCTACAAGAGACCCAGTACTTC. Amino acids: CASTPGSLQETQYF.